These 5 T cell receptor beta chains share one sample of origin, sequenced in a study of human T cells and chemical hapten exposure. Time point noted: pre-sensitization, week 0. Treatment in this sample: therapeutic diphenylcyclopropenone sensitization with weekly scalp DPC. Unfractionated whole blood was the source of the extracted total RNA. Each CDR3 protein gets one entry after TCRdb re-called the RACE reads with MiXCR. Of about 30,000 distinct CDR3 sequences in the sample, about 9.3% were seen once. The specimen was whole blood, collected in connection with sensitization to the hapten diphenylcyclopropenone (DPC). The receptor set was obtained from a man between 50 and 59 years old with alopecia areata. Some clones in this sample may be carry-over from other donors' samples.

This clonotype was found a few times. The CDR3 coding sequence is TGTGCCAGCAGTGCCACAGGGGGCGAGCAGTACTTC. Residues: CASSATGGEQYF. This chain uses TRBV28 with TRBJ2-7, with 8 positions matching TRBD1. The CDR3 extends over 12 amino acids. Per the germline V gene, CDR1 is MDHEN and CDR2 is SYDVKM. Trimming took 5 bases from V and 6 from J; bases not matched to a gene: 3.

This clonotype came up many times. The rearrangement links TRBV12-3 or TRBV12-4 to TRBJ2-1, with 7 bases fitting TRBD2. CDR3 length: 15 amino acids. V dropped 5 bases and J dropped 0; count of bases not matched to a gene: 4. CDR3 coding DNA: TGTGCCAGCAGTCCAAAGCGGGGCTCCTACAATGAGCAGTTCTTC. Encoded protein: CASSPKRGSYNEQFF.

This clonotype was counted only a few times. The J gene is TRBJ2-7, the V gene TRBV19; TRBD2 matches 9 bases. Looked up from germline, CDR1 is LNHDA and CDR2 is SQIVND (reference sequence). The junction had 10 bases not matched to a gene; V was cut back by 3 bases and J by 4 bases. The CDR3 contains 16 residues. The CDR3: CASSIGYSGSPYEQYF. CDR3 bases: TGTGCCAGTAGTATTGGGTATAGCGGGAGCCCATACGAGCAGTACTTC.

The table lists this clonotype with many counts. CDR3 sequence (DNA): TGTGCCAGTAGTTACGGACTAGCGGGGACAGATACGCAGTATTTT. This encodes CASSYGLAGTDTQYF. The chain combines TRBV19 with TRBJ2-3, with 12 bases matching TRBD2. CDR1 is LNHDA and CDR2 is SQIVND in the germline V gene (reference sequence). The CDR3 consists of 15 residues. V lost 5 bases and J lost 3; bases outside the gene matches: 3.

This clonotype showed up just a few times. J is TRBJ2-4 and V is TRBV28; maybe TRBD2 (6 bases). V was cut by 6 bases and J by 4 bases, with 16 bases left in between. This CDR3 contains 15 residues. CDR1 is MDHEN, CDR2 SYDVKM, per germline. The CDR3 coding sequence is TGTGCCAGCAGCACCGCGGGACGGATTAAAAACATTCAGTACTTC. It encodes CASSTAGRIKNIQYF.